This T cell receptor (beta chain) stems from a study of response to subunit inactivated influenza vaccine (dated by TCRdb to 2017 to 2018). Turning to the overall study: To follow how T cells responded to a trivalent subunit inactivated influenza vaccine, the researchers relied on deep quantitative profiling of the T cell receptor repertoire.

About this clonotype: Its antigen has not been determined. The sample holds no much larger clone one base away, and base qualities are not on file.

On the study overall, not on this receptor specifically: The authors proposed that each seasonal influenza vaccination may bring in only a limited number of new T cells.

Library method: RT-PCR. The sequencing machine was an Illumina HiSeq 2500. TCRdb reworked the public reads: Q25 trimming with fastp, MiXCR clone assembly, productive beta chains retained. Records with the same CDR3 protein are collapsed into one entry carrying the most frequent genes and DNA. Across this sample there are around 750,000 distinct CDR3 sequences, with about 20% seen only once. The ten largest clones take up roughly 10% of the sample. The germline V gene (reference sequence) supplies CDR1 DFQATT and CDR2 SNEGSKA. From cysteine to phenylalanine, the CDR3 is 12 amino acids long. Just the 36-base CDR3 DNA is kept, in frame starting at base 1.

This chain joins TRBV20-1 to TRBJ2-1; a tentative D call is TRBD1 (5 bases match). The starting material was PBMCs from blood, obtained about 5 days after vaccination. This TCR came from a man aged 50 to 60 who received an inactivated influenza vaccine. Donor details come from another sample of the same person, matched by shared clones. The nucleotides read TGCAGCGCCGGCCAGGGCGACAATGAGCAGTTCTTC. This encodes CSAGQGDNEQFF.